The next 2 T cell receptor beta chains were all read from a single sample in a study of control samples from healthy donors and cancer patients. Sequencing was performed with immunoSEQ multiplex PCR; in TCRdb, only in-frame clones are kept and a portion is missing. The sample has roughly 130,000 clones; 80% to 95% are singletons. Sequenced material: blood. The receptors were gathered from a young man in good health.

The V gene is TRBV30, the J gene TRBJ2-3; D uncertain. This CDR3 comprises 13 residues. V gave up 0 bases and J gave up 3 bases, with 7 bases separating them. The V gene's germline CDR1 is GTSNPN and CDR2 SVGIG (reference sequence). CDR3 in DNA: TGTGCCTGGAGTGTCATGGGGACAGATACGCAGTATTTT. As protein: CAWSVMGTDTQYF.

This clone has only a few counts. The chain uses TRBV10-3 and TRBJ2-2; D might be TRBD1 (5 bases). Germline V lookup: CDR1 ENHRY, CDR2 SYGVKD. This CDR3 is 15 amino acids long. The ends were cut back, 2 bases at V and 4 bases at J, with 11 bases in the middle. CDR3 protein: CAISERGSPTGELFF. CDR3 in DNA: TGTGCCATCAGTGAGAGGGGCAGTCCCACCGGGGAGCTGTTTTTT.